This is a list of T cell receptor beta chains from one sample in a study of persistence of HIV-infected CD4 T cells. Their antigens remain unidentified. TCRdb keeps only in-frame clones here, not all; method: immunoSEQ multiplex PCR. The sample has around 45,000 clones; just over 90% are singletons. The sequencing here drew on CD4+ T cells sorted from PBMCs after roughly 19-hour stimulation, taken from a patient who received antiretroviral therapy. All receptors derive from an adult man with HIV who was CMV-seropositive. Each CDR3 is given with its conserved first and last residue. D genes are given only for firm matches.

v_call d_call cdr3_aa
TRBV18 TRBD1 CASSQTGGGGANVLTF
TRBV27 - CASSLIRGTDTQYF
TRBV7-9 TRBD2 CASSLGTSTGELFF
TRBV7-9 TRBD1 CASSSPGQVVVSRYTF
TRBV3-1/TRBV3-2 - CASSQDLGGTPITDTQYF
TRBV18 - CASSPPRQSNSNQPQHF
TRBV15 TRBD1 CATSSRTGTGNTIYF
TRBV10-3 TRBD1 CAISDFDRGPPNEQFF
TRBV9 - CASSARTNSYEQYF
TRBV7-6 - CASSFTPGVDTQYF
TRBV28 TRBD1 CASSPDREGYQPQHF
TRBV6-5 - CASSYGGRGQEGYTF
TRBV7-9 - CASSLKGGNKVDTEAFF
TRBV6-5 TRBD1 CASRTDRGRYEQYF
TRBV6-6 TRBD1 CASSPGQGYSYEQYF
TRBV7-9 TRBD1 CASSLVGQADQPQHF
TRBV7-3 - CASSESGPGNTIYF
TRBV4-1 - CASSLRLDTESLYGYTF
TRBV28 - CASSHALRETGANVLTF
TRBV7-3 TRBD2 CASSASGGRPNEQFF
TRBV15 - CATSRDRAVFWELFF
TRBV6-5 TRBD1 CASISDRASEQFF
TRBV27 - CASSSPGRGANYGYTF
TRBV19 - CASSKGRRDTEAFF
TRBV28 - CASSFSLGNAYGYTF
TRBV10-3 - CASRTGVNTEAFF
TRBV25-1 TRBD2 CASSDSGGLTDTQYF